Reported below is one T cell receptor (beta chain). Its specificity is unknown. Generated by immunoSEQ multiplex PCR, the TCRdb table keeps only in-frame clones and is missing some. The sample lists about 46,000 clones; 90% were seen once. The V end lost 2 bases, the J end lost 3 bases, and 19 bases lay between the germline ends. The CDR3 is 17 amino acids. Germline values: CDR1 MDHEN, CDR2 SYDVKM. These data come from a study of regulatory and conventional T cells in RAG deficiency. Overall study findings and caveats: Other subsets showed around 9.4-fold reductions, but Treg unique TCR beta sequences fell approximately 100-fold in these patients.

Blood CD4+ CD25-low CD127-high conventional T cells supplied the genomic DNA template. This sample also belongs to another study, concerning regulatory T cells. That investigation notes: Primers: 52 TRBV forward and 13 TRBJ reverse. Skewed V and J usage and few unique V-J pairs marked patient repertoires, most in Tregs.

This receptor was obtained from a human donor in good health. Sequencing was carried out using CD4+ effector T cells sorted from blood. The genes are TRBV28 and TRBJ1-1; D is perhaps TRBD1 (6 bases). CDR3 amino acids: CASSLPGGRLRDTEAFF. The DNA for the CDR3 is TGTGCCAGCAGTTTACCCGGGGGGCGCCTCCGGGACACTGAAGCTTTCTTT.